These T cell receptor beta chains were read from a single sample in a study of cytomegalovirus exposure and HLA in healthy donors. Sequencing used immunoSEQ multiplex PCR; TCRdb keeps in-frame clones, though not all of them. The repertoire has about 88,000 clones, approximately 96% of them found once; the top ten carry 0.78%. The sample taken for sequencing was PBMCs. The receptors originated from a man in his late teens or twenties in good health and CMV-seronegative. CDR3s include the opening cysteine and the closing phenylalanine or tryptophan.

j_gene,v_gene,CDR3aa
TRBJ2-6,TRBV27,CASSFSSGANVLTF
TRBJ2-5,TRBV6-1,CASGGNRGQETQYF
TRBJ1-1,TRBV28,CASSLKSTGRNTEAFF
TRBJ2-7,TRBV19,CASSSGVAGDRGSNEQYF
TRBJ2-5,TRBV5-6,CASSLAGEPATQYF
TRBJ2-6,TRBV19,CASTPSGANVLTF
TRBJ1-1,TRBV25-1,CASSFLGSNTEAFF
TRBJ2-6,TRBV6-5,CASSRGSSGANVLTF
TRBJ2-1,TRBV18,CASSQKREVSYNEQFF
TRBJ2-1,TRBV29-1,CSVDGQGARNEQFF
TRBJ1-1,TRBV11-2,CASSSSDRGDTEAFF
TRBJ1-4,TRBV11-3,CASSDGQVGEKLFF
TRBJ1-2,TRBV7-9,CASSFRNYGYTF
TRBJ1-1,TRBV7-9,CASSLGPGHF
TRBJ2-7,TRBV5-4,CASSLSRGSYEQYF
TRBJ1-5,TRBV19,CATDPTEYSNQPQHF
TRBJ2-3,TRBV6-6,CASSPRTITGTDTQYF
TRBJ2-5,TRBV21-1,CASSKFSETQYF
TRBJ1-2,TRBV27,CASSSSGGPNYGYTF
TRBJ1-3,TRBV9,CASSSRGGITIYF
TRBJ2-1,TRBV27,CASSLGDEQFF
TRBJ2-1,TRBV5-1,CASSLAILRETYNEQFF
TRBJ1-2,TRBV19,CASYRKSDKNYGYTF
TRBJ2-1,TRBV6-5,CASTDDRGGEQFF
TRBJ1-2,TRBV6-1,CASTKTGLRVHGYTF
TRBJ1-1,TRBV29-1,CSGGQGDTEAFF
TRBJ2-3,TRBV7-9,CASSLVAADTQYF
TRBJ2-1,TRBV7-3,CASSFPGGNNEQFF
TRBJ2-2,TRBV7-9,CASSLAGTGGHGELFF
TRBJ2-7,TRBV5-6,CASSFAGSGRAVYEQYF
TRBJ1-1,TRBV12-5,CASGSGLGTEAFF
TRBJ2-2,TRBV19,CATATGVAGELFF
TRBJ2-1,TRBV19,CASRLVRGKKNEQFF
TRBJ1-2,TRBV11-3,CASSPPVGVGYTF
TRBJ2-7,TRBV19,CASSMFLAGNYEQYF
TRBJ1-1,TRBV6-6,CASRSEMNTEAFF
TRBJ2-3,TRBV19,CASSPPTRTDTQYF
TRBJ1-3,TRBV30,CAWSARPQVTIYF
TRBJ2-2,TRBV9,CASSIISGSGAGELFF